The present entry profiles one TCR beta chain with its context. Antigen specificity is unknown. Trimming pared 1 base from V and 2 bases from J, leaving 8 bases between. This CDR3 contains 14 residues. The germline CDR1 and CDR2 sequences are KGHSH and LQKENI. Regarding time point: newly diagnosed, previously untreated cHL patient sample. This sample was included in a study of PD-1 blockade in classical Hodgkin lymphoma. Study-wide results and caveats: Diminished baseline TCR diversity has been reported in newly diagnosed patients relative to healthy donors.

Profiling relied on immunoSEQ multiplex PCR, and the TCRdb table lists in-frame clones only, not all of them. The repertoire has approximately 70,000 clones, over 90% of them found once; the top ten carry over 2.5%. V gene TRBV18 combines with J gene TRBJ1-2, with D possibly matching TRBD1 (5 bases). The source material was peripheral blood mononuclear cells (PBMCs). The clonotype comes from a human donor with classical Hodgkin lymphoma. The CDR3 loop reads CASSPQGLNYGYTF. As DNA, the CDR3 is TGTGCCAGCTCACCACAGGGGTTAAACTATGGCTACACCTTC.